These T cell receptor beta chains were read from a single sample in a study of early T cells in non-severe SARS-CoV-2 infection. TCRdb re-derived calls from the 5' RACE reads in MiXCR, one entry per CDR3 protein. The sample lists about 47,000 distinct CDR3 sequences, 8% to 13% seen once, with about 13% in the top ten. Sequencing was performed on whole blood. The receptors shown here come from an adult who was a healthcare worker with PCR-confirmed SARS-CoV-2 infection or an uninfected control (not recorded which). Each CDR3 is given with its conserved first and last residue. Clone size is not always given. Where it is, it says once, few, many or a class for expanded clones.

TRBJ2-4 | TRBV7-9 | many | CASSSSLAKNIQYF
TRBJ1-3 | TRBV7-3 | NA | CASSLTRFGNTIYF
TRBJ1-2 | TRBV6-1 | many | CASPGRGDYGYTF
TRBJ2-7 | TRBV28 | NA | CASSLRGSPISEGQYF
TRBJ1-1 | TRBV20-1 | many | CSARSPDSTEAFF
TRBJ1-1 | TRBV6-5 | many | CASSYRGNTEAFF
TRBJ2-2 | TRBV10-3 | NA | CAIRRDPGELFF
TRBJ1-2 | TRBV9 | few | CASSVDQNYGYTF
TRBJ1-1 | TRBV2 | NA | CASEAGGLGAFF
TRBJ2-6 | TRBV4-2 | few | CASSQDMGGGSSGANVLTF
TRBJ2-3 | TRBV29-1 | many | CSVEVGGGNTDTQYF
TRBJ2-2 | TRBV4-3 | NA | CAGSWGRELFF